This entry describes one T cell receptor (beta chain). Its cognate antigen is unknown. The assay was run at survey level. Clones were read by immunoSEQ multiplex PCR, and TCRdb kept only the in-frame ones, dropping some. The data hold roughly 30,000 clones, with more than 75% observed a single time. The data were taken from a study of multiple sclerosis patients with progressive multifocal leukoencephalopathy. The wider study: Multiple sclerosis patients on natalizumab who never developed PML served as longitudinally sampled controls.

CDR1 is MGHRA and CDR2 is YSYEKL in the germline V gene. With V trimmed by 4 bases and J by 9 bases, 9 bases remained unmatched. CDR3 length: 14 residues. Regarding time point: before natalizumab initiation. Study-level findings and limits: Lower normalized Shannon entropy suggested reduced TRB diversity in most PML patients. Before and during natalizumab, the clones expanded at PML already existed.

Material for sequencing was PBMCs. The receptor was isolated from a human donor with multiple sclerosis. The chain joins TRBV4-1 to TRBJ2-1; TRBD1 matches 7 bases. The chain's CDR3 is CASSPTDRLGEQFF. In nucleotides, the CDR3 is TGCGCCAGCAGCCCCACGGACAGGTTGGGTGAGCAGTTCTTC.